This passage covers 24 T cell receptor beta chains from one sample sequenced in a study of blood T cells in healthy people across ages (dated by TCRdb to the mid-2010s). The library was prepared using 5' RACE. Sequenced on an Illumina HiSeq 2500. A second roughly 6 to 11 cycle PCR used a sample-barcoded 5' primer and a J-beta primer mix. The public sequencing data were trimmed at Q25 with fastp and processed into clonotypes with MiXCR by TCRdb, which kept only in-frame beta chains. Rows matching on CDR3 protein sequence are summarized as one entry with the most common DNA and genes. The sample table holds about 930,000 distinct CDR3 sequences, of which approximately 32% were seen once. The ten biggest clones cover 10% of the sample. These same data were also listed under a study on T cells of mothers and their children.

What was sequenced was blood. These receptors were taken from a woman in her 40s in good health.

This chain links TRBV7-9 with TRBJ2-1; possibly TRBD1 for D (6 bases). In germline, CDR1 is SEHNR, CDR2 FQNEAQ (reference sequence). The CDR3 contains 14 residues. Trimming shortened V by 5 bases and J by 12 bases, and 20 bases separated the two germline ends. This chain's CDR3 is CASSTGQTAMRQFF. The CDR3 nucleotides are TGTGCCAGCAGCACAGGACAGACCGCAATGCGGCAGTTCTTC.

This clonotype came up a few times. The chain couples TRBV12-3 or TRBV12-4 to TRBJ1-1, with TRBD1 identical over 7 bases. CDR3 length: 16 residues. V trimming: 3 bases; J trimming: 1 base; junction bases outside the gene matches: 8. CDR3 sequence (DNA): TGTGCCAGCAGTTTTCTGGGACAGTCCCCGAACACTGAAGCTTTCTTT. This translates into CASSFLGQSPNTEAFF.

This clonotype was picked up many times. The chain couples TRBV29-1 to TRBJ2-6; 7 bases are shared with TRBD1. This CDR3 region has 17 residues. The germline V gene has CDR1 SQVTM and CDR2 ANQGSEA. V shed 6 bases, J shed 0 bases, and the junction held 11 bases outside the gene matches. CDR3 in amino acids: CSVLSGTANSGANVLTF. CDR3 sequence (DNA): TGCAGCGTCTTATCCGGGACAGCAAACTCTGGGGCCAACGTCCTGACTTTC.

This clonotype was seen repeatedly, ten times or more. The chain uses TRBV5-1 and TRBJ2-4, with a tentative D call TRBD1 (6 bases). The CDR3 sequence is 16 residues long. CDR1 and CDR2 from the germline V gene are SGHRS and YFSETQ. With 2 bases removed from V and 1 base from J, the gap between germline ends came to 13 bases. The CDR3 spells CASSFELTGAKNIQYF. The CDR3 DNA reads TGCGCCAGCAGCTTTGAACTAACAGGGGCCAAAAACATTCAGTACTTC.

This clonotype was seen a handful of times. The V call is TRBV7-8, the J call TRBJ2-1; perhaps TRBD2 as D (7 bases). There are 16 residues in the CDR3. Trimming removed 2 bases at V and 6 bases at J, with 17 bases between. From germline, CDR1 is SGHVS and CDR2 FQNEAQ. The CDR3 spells CASSLSMGGGPNEQFF. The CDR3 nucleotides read TGTGCCAGCAGCTTATCCATGGGGGGGGGGCCCAATGAGCAGTTCTTC. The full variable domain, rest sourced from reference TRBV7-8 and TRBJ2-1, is GAGVSQSPRYKVAKRGQDVALRCDPISGHVSLFWYQQALGQGPEFLTYFQNEAQLDKSGLPSDRFFAERPEGSVSTLKIQRTQQEDSAVYLCASSLSMGGGPNEQFFGPGTRLTVL.

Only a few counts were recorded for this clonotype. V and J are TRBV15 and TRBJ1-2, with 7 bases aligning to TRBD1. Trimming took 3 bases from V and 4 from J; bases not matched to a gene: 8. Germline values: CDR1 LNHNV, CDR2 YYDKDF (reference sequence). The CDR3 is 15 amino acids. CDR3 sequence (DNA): TGTGCCACCAGCAGCTCCCCCGGGACAGCCTATGGCTACACCTTC. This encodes CATSSSPGTAYGYTF.

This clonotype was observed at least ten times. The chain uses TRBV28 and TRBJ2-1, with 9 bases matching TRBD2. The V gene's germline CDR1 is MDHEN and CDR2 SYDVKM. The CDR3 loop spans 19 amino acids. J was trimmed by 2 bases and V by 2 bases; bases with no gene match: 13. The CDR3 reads CASSLGAGGRTLTYNEQFF. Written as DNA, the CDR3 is TGTGCCAGCAGTTTAGGTGCGGGGGGGCGAACCCTAACCTACAATGAGCAGTTCTTC.

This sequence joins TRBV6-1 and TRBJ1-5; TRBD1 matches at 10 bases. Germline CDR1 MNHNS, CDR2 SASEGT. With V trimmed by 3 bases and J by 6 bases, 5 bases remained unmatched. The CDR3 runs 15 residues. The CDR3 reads CASSDIGTGAQPQHF. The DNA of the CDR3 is TGTGCCAGCAGTGACATAGGGACAGGGGCTCAGCCCCAGCATTTT.

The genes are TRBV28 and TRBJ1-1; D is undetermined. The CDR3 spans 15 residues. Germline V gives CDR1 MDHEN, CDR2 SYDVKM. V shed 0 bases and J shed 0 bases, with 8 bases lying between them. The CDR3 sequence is CASSLWGGLNTEAFF. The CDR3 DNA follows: TGTGCCAGCAGTTTATGGGGCGGCTTGAACACTGAAGCTTTCTTT.

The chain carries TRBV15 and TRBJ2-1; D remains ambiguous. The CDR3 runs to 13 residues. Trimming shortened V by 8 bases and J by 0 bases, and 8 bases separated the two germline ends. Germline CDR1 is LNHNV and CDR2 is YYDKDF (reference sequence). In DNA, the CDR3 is TGTGCCACCGCGGTAGGCTCCTACAATGAGCAGTTCTTC. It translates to CATAVGSYNEQFF. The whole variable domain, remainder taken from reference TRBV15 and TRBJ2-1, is DAMVIQNPRYQVTQFGKPVTLSCSQTLNHNVMYWYQQKSSQAPKLLFHYYDKDFNNEADTPDNFQSRRPNTSFCFLDIRSPGLGDTAMYLCATAVGSYNEQFFGPGTRLTVL.

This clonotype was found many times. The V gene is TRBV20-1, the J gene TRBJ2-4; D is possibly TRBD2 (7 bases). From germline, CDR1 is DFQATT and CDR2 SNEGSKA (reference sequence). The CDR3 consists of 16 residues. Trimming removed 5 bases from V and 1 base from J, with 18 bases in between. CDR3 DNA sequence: TGCAGTGCTTCTAGGGGGGGACGCACCGCCAAAAACATTCAGTACTTC. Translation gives CSASRGGRTAKNIQYF.

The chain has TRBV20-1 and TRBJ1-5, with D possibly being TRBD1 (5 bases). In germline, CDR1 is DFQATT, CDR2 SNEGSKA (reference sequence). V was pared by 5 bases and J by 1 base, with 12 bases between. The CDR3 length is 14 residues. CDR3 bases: TGCAGTGCTCTAAGACAGATAAGCAATCAGCCCCAGCATTTT. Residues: CSALRQISNQPQHF.

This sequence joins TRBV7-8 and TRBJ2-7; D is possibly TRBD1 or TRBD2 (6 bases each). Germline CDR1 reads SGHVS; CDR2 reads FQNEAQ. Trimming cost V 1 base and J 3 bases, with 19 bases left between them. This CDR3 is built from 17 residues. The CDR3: CASSLGERTRGLYEQYF. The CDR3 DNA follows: TGTGCCAGCAGCTTAGGGGAACGGACCCGGGGGCTCTACGAGCAGTACTTC.

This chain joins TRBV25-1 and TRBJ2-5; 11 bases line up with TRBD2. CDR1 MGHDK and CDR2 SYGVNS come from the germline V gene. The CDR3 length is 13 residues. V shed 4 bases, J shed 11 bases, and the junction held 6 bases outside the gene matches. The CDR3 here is CASSGDRLAGQYF. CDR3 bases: TGTGCCAGCAGTGGTGACAGACTAGCGGGGCAGTACTTC.

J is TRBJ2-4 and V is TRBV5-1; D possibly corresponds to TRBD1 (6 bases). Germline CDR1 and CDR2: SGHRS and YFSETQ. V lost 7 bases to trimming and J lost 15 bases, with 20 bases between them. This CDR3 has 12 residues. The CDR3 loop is CASARTGSERYF. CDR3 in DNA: TGCGCCAGCGCCCGAACAGGGAGCGAGCGGTACTTC.

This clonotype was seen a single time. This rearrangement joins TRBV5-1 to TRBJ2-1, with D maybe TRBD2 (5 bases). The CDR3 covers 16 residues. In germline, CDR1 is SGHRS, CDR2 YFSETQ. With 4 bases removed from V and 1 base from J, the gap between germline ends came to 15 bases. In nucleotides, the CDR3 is TGCGCCAGCAGCCGAGGACTGGCGGAGTCCTACAATGAGCAGTTCTTC. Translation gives CASSRGLAESYNEQFF. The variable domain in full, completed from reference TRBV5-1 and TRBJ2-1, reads KAGVTQTPRYLIKTRGQQVTLSCSPISGHRSVSWYQQTPGQGLQFLFEYFSETQRNKGNFPGRFSGRQFSNSRSEMNVSTLELGDSALYLCASSRGLAESYNEQFFGPGTRLTVL.

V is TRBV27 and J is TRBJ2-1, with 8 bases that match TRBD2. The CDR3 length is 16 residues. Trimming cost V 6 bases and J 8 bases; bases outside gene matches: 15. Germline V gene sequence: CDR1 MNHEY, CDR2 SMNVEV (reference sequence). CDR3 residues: CASSLGLAGPKDEQFF. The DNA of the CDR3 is TGTGCCAGCAGCTTAGGACTAGCCGGGCCAAAGGATGAGCAGTTCTTC.

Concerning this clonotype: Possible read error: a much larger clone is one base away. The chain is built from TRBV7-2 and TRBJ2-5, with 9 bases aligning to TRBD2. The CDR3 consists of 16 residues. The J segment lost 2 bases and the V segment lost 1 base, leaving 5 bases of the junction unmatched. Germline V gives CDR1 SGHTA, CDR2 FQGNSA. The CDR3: CASSLDCGGVQETQYF. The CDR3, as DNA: TGTGCCAGCAGCTTAGATTGCGGGGGGGTACAAGAGACCCAGTACTTC.

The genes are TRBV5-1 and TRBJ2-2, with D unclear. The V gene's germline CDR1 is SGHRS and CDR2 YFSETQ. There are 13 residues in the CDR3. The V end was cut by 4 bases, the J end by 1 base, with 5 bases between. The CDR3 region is CASSAGNTGELFF. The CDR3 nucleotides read TGCGCCAGCAGCGCTGGGAACACCGGGGAGCTGTTTTTT.

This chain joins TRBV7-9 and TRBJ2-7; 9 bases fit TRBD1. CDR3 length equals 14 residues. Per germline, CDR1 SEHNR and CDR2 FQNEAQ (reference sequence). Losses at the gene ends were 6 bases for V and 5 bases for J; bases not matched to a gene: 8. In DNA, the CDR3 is TGTGCCAGCAGGACCGGGACAGGGACCCACGAGCAGTACTTC. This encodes CASRTGTGTHEQYF.

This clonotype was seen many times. CDR3 nucleotide sequence: TGCGCCAGCAGCCAAGAATTTAACGGGGGTTACGAGCAGTACTTC. Encoded protein: CASSQEFNGGYEQYF. The J gene is TRBJ2-7, the V gene TRBV4-1; a weak D match, TRBD2 (6 bases). V gave up 0 bases and J gave up 4 bases, with 13 bases separating them. Germline CDR1 is MGHRA and CDR2 is YSYEKL. This CDR3 has 15 residues.

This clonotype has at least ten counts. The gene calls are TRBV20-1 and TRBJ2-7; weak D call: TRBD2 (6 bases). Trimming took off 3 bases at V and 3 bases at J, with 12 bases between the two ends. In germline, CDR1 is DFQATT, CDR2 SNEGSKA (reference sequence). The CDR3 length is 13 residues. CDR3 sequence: CSAREGRLYEQYF. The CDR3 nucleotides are TGCAGTGCTAGGGAGGGGCGGCTCTACGAGCAGTACTTC.

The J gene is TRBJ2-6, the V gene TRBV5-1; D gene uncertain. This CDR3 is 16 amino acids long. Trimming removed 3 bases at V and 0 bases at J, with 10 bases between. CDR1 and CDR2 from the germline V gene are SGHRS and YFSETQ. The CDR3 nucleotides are TGCGCCAGCAGCTCGACGGATTACTCTGGGGCCAACGTCCTGACTTTC. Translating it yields CASSSTDYSGANVLTF.

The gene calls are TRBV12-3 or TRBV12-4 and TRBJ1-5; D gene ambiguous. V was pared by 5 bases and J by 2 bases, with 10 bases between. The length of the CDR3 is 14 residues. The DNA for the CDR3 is TGTGCCAGCAGTCTCCAGTCGGGCAATCAGCCCCAGCATTTT. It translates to CASSLQSGNQPQHF.